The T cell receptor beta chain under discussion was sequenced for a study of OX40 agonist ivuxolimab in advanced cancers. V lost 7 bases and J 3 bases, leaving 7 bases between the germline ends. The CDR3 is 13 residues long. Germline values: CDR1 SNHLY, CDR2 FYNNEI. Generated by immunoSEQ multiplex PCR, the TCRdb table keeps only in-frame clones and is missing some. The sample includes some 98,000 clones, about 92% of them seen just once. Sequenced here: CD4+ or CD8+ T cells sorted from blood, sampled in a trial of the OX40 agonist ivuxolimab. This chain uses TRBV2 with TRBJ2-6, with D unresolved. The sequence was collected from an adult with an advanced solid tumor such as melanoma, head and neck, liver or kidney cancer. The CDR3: CASKTGGANVLTF. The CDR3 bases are TGTGCCAGCAAGACGGGTGGGGCCAACGTCCTGACTTTC.